A selection of T cell receptor beta chains follows, all from one sample in a study of cytomegalovirus exposure and HLA in healthy donors. The method was immunoSEQ multiplex PCR; TCRdb's version includes in-frame clones alone and lacks a portion of them. The sample records some 130,000 clones, approximately 84% being singletons. The sequenced sample consisted of PBMCs. These receptors came from a man aged 25 to 45 in good health and CMV-seropositive. Both conserved end residues are part of each CDR3. The D gene is left open where the match is weak. Clone size is given for some rows only: seen once, a few or many times, or a class if the clone is expanded.

CASSETGGRRPSNYGYTF | TGTGCCAGCAGCGAGACAGGGGGGCGAAGACCATCTAACTATGGCTACACCTTC | TRBV7-3 | NA | TRBJ1-2 | TRBD1
CASSDIQRGDPDTQYF | TGCGCCAGCAGTGACATCCAGCGGGGGGATCCAGATACGCAGTATTTT | TRBV10-1 | NA | TRBJ2-3 | TRBD2
CASGTDRLDTQYF | TGTGCCAGCGGGACGGACAGACTGGATACGCAGTATTTT | TRBV7-3 | few | TRBJ2-3 | NA
CASSPRGQGAHEQYF | TGCGCCAGCAGCCCGCGGGGACAGGGAGCCCACGAGCAGTACTTC | TRBV5-1 | NA | TRBJ2-7 | TRBD1
CASSLLAGGVYEQFF | TGTGCCAGCAGCTTACTAGCGGGAGGTGTATATGAGCAGTTCTTC | TRBV9 | NA | TRBJ2-1 | TRBD2
CASSVRGPTLYEQYF | TGTGCCAGCAGCGTAAGAGGGCCGACGTTGTACGAGCAGTACTTC | TRBV7-9 | NA | TRBJ2-7 | NA
CASSIAPASSYNEQFF | TGTGCCAGTAGTATAGCTCCGGCTAGCTCCTACAATGAGCAGTTCTTC | TRBV19 | NA | TRBJ2-1 | NA
CASSAAGSYTEAFF | TGTGCCAGCAGCGCAGCGGGGTCGTACACTGAAGCTTTCTTT | TRBV27 | NA | TRBJ1-1 | NA
CASSSASGLYEQYF | TGTGCCAGCAGCTCCGCTAGCGGCCTCTACGAGCAGTACTTC | TRBV5-4 | NA | TRBJ2-7 | TRBD2
CASSSPGATQTEAFF | TGTGCCAGTAGTAGTCCAGGGGCGACTCAAACTGAAGCTTTCTTT | TRBV19 | few | TRBJ1-1 | NA
CASSYPSGVGSTEAFF | TGTGCCAGCAGTTACCCCTCCGGAGTGGGGAGCACTGAAGCTTTCTTT | TRBV6-5 | NA | TRBJ1-1 | NA
CASSLTGGDTEAFF | TGCGCCAGCAGCCTAACAGGGGGTGACACTGAAGCTTTCTTT | TRBV5-1 | NA | TRBJ1-1 | TRBD1
CASSLTGSNTGELFF | TGCGCCAGCAGCTTGACAGGGAGCAACACCGGGGAGCTGTTTTTT | TRBV5-1 | NA | TRBJ2-2 | NA
CASSVTGFTEAFF | TGTGCCAGCAGCGTAACAGGGTTCACTGAAGCTTTCTTT | TRBV5-5 | NA | TRBJ1-1 | NA
CASIPLGGGAYNEQFF | TGTGCCAGCATCCCGCTCGGCGGGGGGGCATACAATGAGCAGTTCTTC | TRBV27 | NA | TRBJ2-1 | TRBD2
CASSEETGWTGELFF | TGTGCCAGCAGTGAAGAGACAGGTTGGACCGGGGAGCTGTTTTTT | TRBV2 | NA | TRBJ2-2 | NA
CAIREETSSSEQFF | TGTGCCATCAGAGAAGAGACTAGTAGTAGCGAGCAGTTCTTC | TRBV10-3 | NA | TRBJ2-1 | NA
CASSSTTDRGIQETQYF | TGTGCCAGCAGCTCGACGACCGACAGGGGAATCCAAGAGACCCAGTACTTC | TRBV13 | NA | TRBJ2-5 | TRBD1
CASSPGQGGTEAFF | TGTGCCAGCAGCCCGGGACAGGGAGGAACTGAAGCTTTCTTT | TRBV7-9 | NA | TRBJ1-1 | TRBD1
CASSYPQGPHYNEQFF | TGTGCCAGCAGTTACCCTCAGGGGCCGCATTACAATGAGCAGTTCTTC | TRBV6-6 | NA | TRBJ2-1 | NA
CAIRGEDEKLFF | TGTGCCATCAGGGGTGAGGATGAAAAACTGTTTTTT | TRBV10-3 | NA | TRBJ1-4 | NA
CASSSGLASHNEQFF | TGCGCCAGCAGCTCGGGACTAGCAAGCCACAATGAGCAGTTCTTC | TRBV5-1 | NA | TRBJ2-1 | TRBD2
CASSLGVTANTEAFF | TGTGCCAGCAGCTTAGGGGTGACAGCGAACACTGAAGCTTTCTTT | TRBV7-8 | NA | TRBJ1-1 | NA
CASSLTGFKGYYGYTF | TGTGCCAGCAGCTTAACAGGGTTTAAGGGATACTATGGCTACACCTTC | TRBV11-2 | NA | TRBJ1-2 | NA
CASSLALAGGAEQFF | TGTGCCAGCAGCTTAGCCCTAGCGGGAGGAGCTGAGCAGTTCTTC | TRBV7-9 | NA | TRBJ2-1 | TRBD2
CASSLLETSGGLIKQYF | TGTGCCAGCAGCTTATTGGAAACTAGCGGGGGCCTCATAAAGCAGTACTTC | TRBV7-8 | NA | TRBJ2-7 | TRBD2
CASRITGGAGFF | TGTGCCAGCAGGATCACAGGGGGCGCGGGGTTCTTC | TRBV2 | NA | TRBJ2-1 | TRBD1
CASTEGGMDNEQFF | TGTGCCAGCACCGAGGGGGGGATGGACAATGAGCAGTTCTTC | TRBV7-9 | NA | TRBJ2-1 | NA
CASSFPGTVKQFF | TGTGCCAGCAGCTTCCCGGGGACAGTTAAGCAGTTCTTC | TRBV7-2 | NA | TRBJ2-1 | TRBD1
CASTQGVTSTDTQYF | TGTGCCAGCACACAGGGCGTTACTAGCACAGATACGCAGTATTTT | TRBV6-6 | NA | TRBJ2-3 | NA
CASSVQGWGEQYF | TGTGCCAGCAGCGTACAGGGGTGGGGCGAGCAGTACTTC | TRBV9 | many | TRBJ2-7 | NA
CASSEPGTSNQETQYF | TGCGCCAGCAGTGAACCCGGGACTAGTAACCAAGAGACCCAGTACTTC | TRBV10-2 | NA | TRBJ2-5 | TRBD2
CAWGLDTDTQYF | TGTGCCTGGGGACTAGACACAGATACGCAGTATTTT | TRBV30 | NA | TRBJ2-3 | TRBD2
CAWSTAVNTEAFF | TGTGCCTGGAGTACGGCGGTGAACACTGAAGCTTTCTTT | TRBV30 | NA | TRBJ1-1 | NA
CASSRAGEQPQHF | TGTGCCAGCAGCAGAGCTGGGGAGCAGCCCCAGCATTTT | TRBV6-6 | NA | TRBJ1-5 | NA
CASIPGEGAGEQFF | TGTGCCAGCATTCCCGGGGAGGGAGCGGGTGAGCAGTTCTTC | TRBV2 | NA | TRBJ2-1 | TRBD2